This is a list of T cell receptor beta chains from one sample in a study of T cells after yellow fever vaccination. TCRdb re-derived calls from the 5' RACE reads in MiXCR, one entry per CDR3 protein. Among hundreds of thousands of distinct CDR3 sequences listed, under 7.5% were seen once. Sample: PBMCs, taken 5 days after the yellow fever booster vaccination. The origin of the receptors is a man aged 30-40 years who received the YFV17D yellow fever vaccine. The CDR3 runs from the conserved cysteine through the conserved F or W. D genes are given only for firm matches. The listing skips clone size in some rows; elsewhere it reads once, few, many or a size class.

j_call,d_call,cdr3_length,v_call,clone_size,cdr3_nt,cdr3_aa
TRBJ2-5,.,16,TRBV27,.,TGTGCCAGCAGTTCCTTACTAGGGAGGCTCCAAGAGACCCAGTACTTC,CASSSLLGRLQETQYF
TRBJ2-2,TRBD1,15,TRBV29-1,.,TGCAGCGTAGCGGGACAGGGGGTTAACACCGGGGAGCTGTTTTTT,CSVAGQGVNTGELFF
TRBJ2-7,.,17,TRBV6-5,few,TGTGCCAGCAGTTACAACCCCCCAGGGGTCGGGACCTACGAGCAGTACTTC,CASSYNPPGVGTYEQYF
TRBJ2-2,TRBD2,15,TRBV7-2,.,TGTGCCAGCAGCCCTAGCGGGAGGAGGACCGGGGAGCTGTTTTTT,CASSPSGRRTGELFF
TRBJ2-5,TRBD1,19,TRBV7-3,many,TGTGCCAGCAGCACCGGGACAGGGGGTCTAGTGGGAAATTCGGAGACCCAGTACTTC,CASSTGTGGLVGNSETQYF
TRBJ2-5,TRBD2,17,TRBV7-2,.,TGTGCCAGCAGCTTAAGTACTAGCGGGAGTTCCCAAGAGACCCAGTACTTC,CASSLSTSGSSQETQYF
TRBJ2-1,TRBD2,15,TRBV27,.,TGTGCCAGTGGACTTAGCGGGAGGGCCTTCAATGAGCAGTTCTTC,CASGLSGRAFNEQFF
TRBJ2-2,TRBD2,16,TRBV5-6,.,TGTGCCAGCAGCTTGACTAGCGGGAGACTCGAGGGGGAGCTGTTTTTT,CASSLTSGRLEGELFF
TRBJ1-1,.,15,TRBV20-1,few,TGCAGTGCTAGAGATCCCGCGGGACCCCGGAAGGCAGCTTTCTTT,CSARDPAGPRKAAFF
TRBJ2-5,.,14,TRBV20-1,few,TGCAGTGCTAGAGCCGGTGGCAGGGAGGAGACCCAGTACTTC,CSARAGGREETQYF
TRBJ1-6,.,13,TRBV12-3/TRBV12-4,few,TGTGCCAGCAGCGACCACAGCAATTCACCCCTCCACTTT,CASSDHSNSPLHF
TRBJ2-2,.,13,TRBV10-3,many,TGTGCCATCAGTGCAACTAGTGTGGGGGAGCTGTTTTTT,CAISATSVGELFF
TRBJ2-1,TRBD2,13,TRBV12-3/TRBV12-4,.,TGTGCCAGCAGTCACGGGACTAACAATGAGCAGTTCTTC,CASSHGTNNEQFF
TRBJ2-2,TRBD2,17,TRBV20-1,.,TGCAGTGCTCCCTCCGATAGCGGGTTCCGGGGAAGGGGGGAGCTGTTTTTT,CSAPSDSGFRGRGELFF
TRBJ2-5,.,13,TRBV5-1,many,TGCGCCAGCAGCTTAGGGGGAGAAGAGACCCAGTACTTC,CASSLGGEETQYF
TRBJ2-1,TRBD2,17,TRBV6-5,few,TGTGCCAGCAGTTACCATCCTAGCGGGATAGACTACAATGAGCAGTTCTTC,CASSYHPSGIDYNEQFF
TRBJ2-7,TRBD1,15,TRBV20-1,few,TGCAGTGCTAGAGTTCCCGGGACAGGATACTACGAGCAGTACTTC,CSARVPGTGYYEQYF
TRBJ2-1,.,12,TRBV11-2,few,TGTGCCAGCAGCTTAGGTTTCGGCCATCAGTTCTTC,CASSLGFGHQFF
TRBJ2-1,.,14,TRBV5-1,many,TGCGCCAGCAGCTTGGTGCAGGCCTACAATGAGCAGTTCTTC,CASSLVQAYNEQFF
TRBJ1-4,.,13,TRBV29-1,.,TGCAGCGCCGAGGGACGGCGGGGTGAAAAACTGTTTTTT,CSAEGRRGEKLFF
TRBJ2-3,TRBD2,15,TRBV20-1,many,TGCAGTGCTAGAGTAGGAGCGGGAGTACGCGATACGCAGTATTTT,CSARVGAGVRDTQYF
TRBJ2-1,TRBD2,19,TRBV24-1,few,TGTGCCACCAGTGATCCGACTAGCGGGACCCTCAGGGCCTACAATGAGCAGTTCTTC,CATSDPTSGTLRAYNEQFF
TRBJ2-3,.,15,TRBV11-3,many,TGTGCCAGCAGCTCCACCGCGGCAGGCACAGATACGCAGTATTTT,CASSSTAAGTDTQYF
TRBJ2-1,TRBD2,13,TRBV29-1,few,TGCAGCGTGGAACGAGGACTAGCGACCGTGCAGTTCTTC,CSVERGLATVQFF
TRBJ2-7,.,13,TRBV7-9,.,TGTGCCAGCAGCCTGGACTCGATCTACGAGCAGTACTTC,CASSLDSIYEQYF
TRBJ2-5,TRBD2,19,TRBV4-3,.,TGCGCCAGCAGCCAAGATGGAGGGGTCGGACTAGCGGGAGTTGAGACCCAGTACTTC,CASSQDGGVGLAGVETQYF
TRBJ1-5,TRBD1,13,TRBV28,many,TGTGCCAGCCGGCCAGGGGGCCATCAGCCCCAGCATTTT,CASRPGGHQPQHF
TRBJ1-5,.,13,TRBV10-3,.,TGTGCCATCAGTGAAGCGAGTGATCAGCCCCAGCATTTT,CAISEASDQPQHF
TRBJ2-3,TRBD2,15,TRBV28,few,TGTGCCAGCAGTGAAGCGGGAGGAAGCACAGATACGCAGTATTTT,CASSEAGGSTDTQYF
TRBJ2-5,TRBD1,15,TRBV4-3,few,TGCGCCAGCAGCCAGGAGACAGGGTATTGGGAGACCCAGTACTTC,CASSQETGYWETQYF
TRBJ1-6,.,15,TRBV5-6,.,TGTGCCAGCAGCTTGACGGGACGGGGAAATTCACCCCTCCACTTT,CASSLTGRGNSPLHF
TRBJ2-3,.,15,TRBV28,many,TGTGCCAGCAGTATTCAGGGTACTAGCACAGATACGCAGTATTTT,CASSIQGTSTDTQYF
TRBJ2-1,TRBD2,14,TRBV20-1,few,TGCAGTGCTTATAGCGGGATTTCCTACAATGAGCAGTTCTTC,CSAYSGISYNEQFF
TRBJ2-2,.,15,TRBV29-1,many,TGCAGCGTTGAATTGGCACGGTTGAACACCGGGGAGCTGTTTTTT,CSVELARLNTGELFF
TRBJ2-3,.,16,TRBV20-1,many,TGCAGTGCTAGAGATGGGGGCGGGAGTGTCCCAGATACGCAGTATTTT,CSARDGGGSVPDTQYF